Listed below are T cell receptor beta chains from one sample, sequenced in a study of blood T cell repertoires in COVID-19. The repertoire was sequenced with immunoSEQ multiplex PCR; TCRdb's copy has only in-frame clones and lacks some. Counted here are a few hundred thousand clones, roughly nine tenths occurring once; the ten biggest clones make up around 1.1%. Sequencing was done on a sample of PBMCs or T cells enriched from blood (not recorded which). The receptors here all came from a young man who had recovered from COVID-19. Each CDR3 is given with its conserved first and last residue. A D gene is named only where the DNA matches it firmly. The listing skips clone size in some rows; elsewhere it reads once, few, many or a size class.

length: 12; size: once; J: TRBJ1-1; V: TRBV12-3/TRBV12-4; D: .; CDR3: CASSSRDTEAFF; DNA: TGTGCCAGCAGTTCTCGGGACACTGAAGCTTTCTTT
length: 14; size: .; J: TRBJ1-1; V: TRBV11-3; D: TRBD1; CDR3: CASSLGQQNTEAFF; DNA: TGTGCCAGCAGCTTGGGACAGCAGAACACTGAAGCTTTCTTT
length: 11; size: .; J: TRBJ2-7; V: TRBV28; D: .; CDR3: CASNRGYEQYF; DNA: TGTGCCAGCAATCGGGGGTACGAGCAGTACTTC
length: 18; size: .; J: TRBJ2-5; V: TRBV11-3; D: TRBD2; CDR3: CASSLVDPAGGVQETQYF; DNA: TGTGCCAGCAGCTTAGTCGACCCGGCGGGGGGCGTACAAGAGACCCAGTACTTC
length: 14; size: .; J: TRBJ2-3; V: TRBV7-6; D: TRBD2; CDR3: CASSTNGGGDTQYF; DNA: TGTGCCAGCAGCACAAACGGGGGGGGAGATACGCAGTATTTT
length: 14; size: .; J: TRBJ2-5; V: TRBV10-3; D: .; CDR3: CAISDQAGQETQYF; DNA: TGTGCCATCAGTGACCAAGCGGGCCAAGAGACCCAGTACTTC
length: 14; size: .; J: TRBJ2-1; V: TRBV7-3; D: TRBD2; CDR3: CASSLSSGNNEQFF; DNA: TGTGCCAGCAGCTTATCTAGCGGGAATAATGAGCAGTTCTTC
length: 11; size: .; J: TRBJ2-1; V: TRBV12-3/TRBV12-4; D: TRBD2; CDR3: CASSSGGEQFF; DNA: TGTGCCAGCAGTAGCGGGGGTGAGCAGTTCTTC
length: 16; size: .; J: TRBJ1-1; V: TRBV6-5; D: .; CDR3: CASSYSRALTGTEAFF; DNA: TGTGCCAGCAGTTACTCGAGGGCCCTGACAGGAACTGAAGCTTTCTTT
length: 14; size: .; J: TRBJ1-1; V: TRBV7-9; D: TRBD1; CDR3: CASSKDRGETEAFF; DNA: TGTGCCAGCAGCAAAGACAGGGGAGAGACTGAAGCTTTCTTT
length: 16; size: .; J: TRBJ2-7; V: TRBV18; D: .; CDR3: CASSPRGTDKSYEQYF; DNA: TGTGCCAGCTCACCACGCGGGACAGATAAATCCTACGAGCAGTACTTC
length: 14; size: .; J: TRBJ2-5; V: TRBV7-9; D: .; CDR3: CATRSPILQETQYF; DNA: TGTGCCACCCGGTCCCCAATCCTCCAAGAGACCCAGTACTTC
length: 15; size: .; J: TRBJ1-6; V: TRBV10-1; D: .; CDR3: CASKSAGGRYSPLHF; DNA: TGCGCCAGCAAGTCGGCGGGGGGTAGGTATTCACCCCTCCACTTT
length: 14; size: .; J: TRBJ2-3; V: TRBV5-4; D: .; CDR3: CASSLATVADTQYF; DNA: TGTGCCAGCAGCTTGGCGACAGTAGCAGATACGCAGTATTTT
length: 14; size: .; J: TRBJ1-5; V: TRBV18; D: .; CDR3: CASSPTQGNQPQHF; DNA: TGTGCCAGCTCACCAACGCAGGGGAATCAGCCCCAGCATTTT
length: 16; size: .; J: TRBJ2-2; V: TRBV2; D: TRBD2; CDR3: CASSDGGEGLTGELFF; DNA: TGTGCCAGCAGTGATGGGGGGGAGGGCCTAACCGGGGAGCTGTTTTTT
length: 14; size: .; J: TRBJ2-3; V: TRBV5-8; D: .; CDR3: CASRLGRSTDTQYF; DNA: TGTGCCAGCAGATTGGGGAGGAGCACAGATACGCAGTATTTT
length: 15; size: .; J: TRBJ2-4; V: TRBV3-1/TRBV3-2; D: .; CDR3: CASSQDSLAKNIQYF; DNA: TGTGCCAGCAGCCAAGATAGCCTAGCCAAAAACATTCAGTACTTC
length: 14; size: .; J: TRBJ1-1; V: TRBV6-5; D: .; CDR3: CASRKNRENTEAFF; DNA: TGTGCCAGCCGAAAAAACAGAGAGAACACTGAAGCTTTCTTT
length: 18; size: .; J: TRBJ1-6; V: TRBV5-4; D: .; CDR3: CASSLWGGTVLYNSPLHF; DNA: TGTGCCAGCAGCTTGTGGGGGGGAACGGTGTTGTATAATTCACCCCTCCACTTT
length: 15; size: .; J: TRBJ2-2; V: TRBV30; D: TRBD1; CDR3: CAWSPGQGVSGELFF; DNA: TGTGCCTGGAGTCCGGGACAGGGAGTGTCCGGGGAGCTGTTTTTT
length: 11; size: .; J: TRBJ1-5; V: TRBV28; D: .; CDR3: CASSLNQPQHF; DNA: TGTGCCAGCAGTCTGAATCAGCCCCAGCATTTT
length: 15; size: few; J: TRBJ1-1; V: TRBV7-9; D: TRBD1; CDR3: CASSLITQGAAEAFF; DNA: TGTGCCAGCAGCTTAATCACCCAGGGGGCCGCTGAAGCTTTCTTT
length: 15; size: .; J: TRBJ2-7; V: TRBV7-7; D: TRBD2; CDR3: CASSPASGRIYEQYF; DNA: TGTGCCAGCAGTCCTGCTAGCGGGAGAATCTACGAGCAGTACTTC
length: 13; size: .; J: TRBJ1-2; V: TRBV5-6; D: .; CDR3: CASSFGGVEGYTF; DNA: TGTGCCAGCAGCTTCGGCGGGGTGGAAGGCTACACCTTC
length: 14; size: few; J: TRBJ1-2; V: TRBV5-5; D: .; CDR3: CASSFSSGASGYTF; DNA: TGTGCCAGCAGCTTTAGTTCTGGGGCGAGTGGCTACACCTTC
length: 11; size: .; J: TRBJ2-3; V: TRBV29-1; D: .; CDR3: CSAGNTDTQYF; DNA: TGCAGCGCCGGGAACACAGATACGCAGTATTTT
length: 15; size: .; J: TRBJ1-1; V: TRBV11-3; D: TRBD1; CDR3: CASSLGGQGATEAFF; DNA: TGTGCCAGCAGCTTAGGGGGACAGGGGGCGACTGAAGCTTTCTTT
length: 16; size: .; J: TRBJ2-1; V: TRBV4-1; D: TRBD1; CDR3: CASSQVAGGKGNEQFF; DNA: TGCGCCAGCAGCCAAGTGGCAGGGGGTAAGGGCAATGAGCAGTTCTTC
length: 15; size: .; J: TRBJ2-2; V: TRBV4-1; D: .; CDR3: CASSQVPRRTGELFF; DNA: TGCGCCAGCAGCCAAGTACCCAGGAGGACCGGGGAGCTGTTTTTT
length: 14; size: .; J: TRBJ2-7; V: TRBV11-1; D: TRBD1; CDR3: CASSLGQGNYEQYF; DNA: TGTGCCAGCAGCTTGGGACAGGGTAACTACGAGCAGTACTTC
length: 17; size: .; J: TRBJ2-7; V: TRBV28; D: .; CDR3: CASSVYPGHSGPYEQYF; DNA: TGTGCCAGCAGTGTATACCCGGGACATTCAGGGCCCTACGAGCAGTACTTC
length: 13; size: .; J: TRBJ2-2; V: TRBV24-1; D: TRBD1; CDR3: CATRGQGPGELFF; DNA: TGTGCCACCAGGGGACAGGGACCCGGGGAGCTGTTTTTT
length: 16; size: few; J: TRBJ1-5; V: TRBV28; D: TRBD1; CDR3: CASSYTGQGHNQPQHF; DNA: TGTGCCAGCAGCTATACGGGACAGGGCCACAATCAGCCCCAGCATTTT
length: 16; size: once; J: TRBJ2-4; V: TRBV4-1; D: TRBD1; CDR3: CASSQEKTGTENIQYF; DNA: TGCGCCAGCAGCCAAGAGAAAACCGGGACAGAAAACATTCAGTACTTC
length: 17; size: .; J: TRBJ2-3; V: TRBV5-1; D: TRBD1; CDR3: CASSLDTGQGAVDTQYF; DNA: TGCGCCAGCAGCTTGGACACTGGACAGGGGGCAGTGGATACGCAGTATTTT